A single sample gave rise to the 21 T cell receptor beta chains below, sequenced in a study of blood T cells in healthy people across ages. PCR was performed a second time for 7 to 11 cycles using a sample-barcoded 5' primer and a J-beta primer mix. TCRdb reprocessed the 5' RACE reads via MiXCR and lists one record per CDR3 protein. The data hold about 1,400,000 distinct CDR3 sequences, with around 42% observed a single time. The sequenced sample consisted of blood. The source of these receptors is a woman aged 18 to 35 in good health.

This chain links TRBV20-1 with TRBJ1-2; no reliable D call. The CDR3 runs 12 residues. The germline V gene has CDR1 DFQATT and CDR2 SNEGSKA (reference sequence). In DNA, the CDR3 is TGCAGCCCCTGTGGCCCCTCGGGGGGCTACACCTTC. It specifies CSPCGPSGGYTF.

The chain carries TRBV7-2 and TRBJ2-5; D not resolved. V was clipped by 3 bases and J by 5 bases, with 10 bases between them. CDR1 is SGHTA, CDR2 FQGNSA, per germline. The CDR3 is 13 amino acids. DNA for the CDR3: TGTGCCAGCAGCTTGGCGACCGGGGAGACCCAGTACTTC. Amino acids: CASSLATGETQYF. The whole variable domain, remainder taken from reference TRBV7-2 and TRBJ2-5, is GAGVSQSPSNKVTEKGKDVELRCDPISGHTALYWYRQSLGQGLEFLIYFQGNSAPDKSGLPSDRFSAERTGGSVSTLTIQRTQQEDSAVYLCASSLATGETQYFGPGTRLLVL.

This clonotype was observed at least ten times. The chain links TRBV5-1 to TRBJ2-1; 8 positions agree with TRBD2. CDR3 length equals 15 residues. From germline, CDR1 is SGHRS and CDR2 YFSETQ. V lost 4 bases, J lost 8 bases, and 11 bases stayed unmatched. DNA of the CDR3: TGCGCCAGCAGCCGCCGGGTAGCGGGGATCGATGAGCAGTTCTTC. This gives the protein CASSRRVAGIDEQFF.

V gene TRBV11-2 combines with J gene TRBJ2-3; tentative D call: TRBD1 (5 bases). The germline V gene has CDR1 SGHAT and CDR2 FQNNGV. The CDR3 totals 15 residues. V lost 3 bases and J 0 bases, leaving 10 bases between the germline ends. The CDR3: CASSFLRASTDTQYF. CDR3 DNA: TGTGCCAGCAGCTTTCTCAGGGCTAGCACAGATACGCAGTATTTT.

This clonotype appeared a few times. V and J are TRBV7-9 and TRBJ1-1, with unresolved D. The V end was cut by 7 bases, the J end by 4 bases, with 7 bases between. In germline, CDR1 is SEHNR, CDR2 FQNEAQ (reference sequence). The CDR3 is 11 amino acids. CDR3 in DNA: TGTGCCAGCAATATCGGCACTGAAGCTTTCTTT. Translation: CASNIGTEAFF. The whole variable domain, remainder taken from reference TRBV7-9 and TRBJ1-1, is DTGVSQNPRHKITKRGQNVTFRCDPISEHNRLYWYRQTLGQGPEFLTYFQNEAQLEKSRLLSDRFSAERPKGSFSTLEIQRTEQGDSAMYLCASNIGTEAFFGQGTRLTVV.

This clonotype has only a few counts. The chain employs TRBV25-1 and TRBJ2-3; D might be TRBD1 (5 bases). Per germline, CDR1 MGHDK and CDR2 SYGVNS. The CDR3 contains 13 residues. The V and J ends lost 2 bases and 6 bases respectively, with 9 bases between them. The CDR3 spells CASSEAGRDTQYF. The CDR3 DNA reads TGTGCCAGCAGTGAAGCAGGGCGGGATACGCAGTATTTT.

This clonotype turned up a few times. The V and J genes are TRBV27 and TRBJ1-2; the match to TRBD1 covers 7 bases. CDR3 length equals 18 residues. Trimming removed 5 bases from V and 0 bases from J; junction bases left unmatched: 15. Germline V CDR1 and CDR2: MNHEY, SMNVEV (reference sequence). CDR3 region: CASSHIGQDGNANYGYTF. CDR3 sequence (DNA): TGTGCCAGCAGTCACATAGGACAGGACGGCAACGCTAACTATGGCTACACCTTC.

The J gene is TRBJ2-1, the V gene TRBV30; TRBD2 agrees at 13 bases. CDR3 length: 15 amino acids. CDR1 and CDR2 (germline): GTSNPN, SVGIG (reference sequence). The junction had 5 bases not matched to a gene; V was cut back by 0 bases and J by 9 bases. The CDR3 DNA reads as TGTGCCTGGAGTGTGAAGACTAGCGGGAGGTTTGAGCAGTTCTTC. Its translation: CAWSVKTSGRFEQFF.

This clonotype was seen at least ten times. The genes are TRBV20-1 and TRBJ2-1; 10 bases fit TRBD2. This CDR3 has 16 amino acids. Per germline, CDR1 DFQATT and CDR2 SNEGSKA (reference sequence). V lost 2 bases, J lost 0 bases, and 4 bases stayed unmatched. CDR3 amino acids: CSARLRTSGSYNEQFF. CDR3 DNA: TGCAGTGCTAGACTTAGGACTAGCGGCTCCTACAATGAGCAGTTCTTC.

This clonotype has just a few counts. The chain uses TRBV3-1 and TRBJ1-2, with D uncertain. V lost 1 base to trimming and J lost 5 bases, with 14 bases between them. The CDR3 consists of 15 residues. From germline, CDR1 is LGHDT and CDR2 YNNKEL (reference sequence). The CDR3 region is CASSQGGGARYGYTF. As DNA, the CDR3 is TGTGCCAGCAGCCAAGGTGGAGGAGCGAGATATGGCTACACCTTC. The whole variable domain, filled in from reference TRBV3-1 and TRBJ1-2, reads DTAVSQTPKYLVTQMGNDKSIKCEQNLGHDTMYWYKQDSKKFLKIMFSYNNKELIINETVPNRFSPKSPDKAHLNLHINSLELGDSAVYFCASSQGGGARYGYTFGSGTRLTVV.

This clonotype was detected a few times. The CDR3 DNA reads TGTGCCAGCAGCCGCGGACGGAGGGTAGCGGCCTACAATGAGCAGTTCTTC. It is translated as CASSRGRRVAAYNEQFF. The chain joins TRBV7-2 to TRBJ2-1, with D possibly matching TRBD2 (6 bases). CDR1 is SGHTA and CDR2 is FQGNSA in the germline V gene. V lost 5 bases to trimming and J lost 2 bases, with 19 bases between them. The CDR3 is 17 amino acids.

Comments on this clonotype: At one boundary the junction diverges from the germline segment, which might be a read error. This sequence joins TRBV6-6 and TRBJ2-7, with 8 nucleotides matching TRBD1. CDR3 length equals 14 residues. Germline V gene data show CDR1 as MNHNY and CDR2 as SVGAGI (reference sequence). The CDR3 region is CASSPGGRSYEQYF. CDR3 nucleotides: TGCGCCAGCAGCCCAGGGGGCAGGTCCTACGAGCAGTACTTC.

This chain uses TRBV10-3 with TRBJ2-1, with D perhaps TRBD1 (7 bases). The CDR3 extends over 13 amino acids. The germline CDR1 and CDR2 sequences are ENHRY and SYGVKD. V was trimmed by 11 bases and J by 10 bases, leaving 21 bases between them. CDR3 protein: CAVGVEGAREQFF. CDR3 in DNA: TGTGCCGTGGGGGTGGAGGGGGCAAGAGAGCAGTTCTTC.

V and J are TRBV27 and TRBJ1-2; possibly TRBD1 for D (6 bases). The germline V and J ends were trimmed by 6 bases and 1 base, with 12 bases remaining between them. CDR1 is MNHEY, CDR2 SMNVEV, per germline (reference sequence). The CDR3 totals 14 residues. CDR3 sequence (DNA): TGTGCCAGCAGGGACAGCCCGTATAACTATGGCTACACCTTC. Translation gives CASRDSPYNYGYTF.

This clonotype has a handful of counts. The V gene is TRBV7-2, the J gene TRBJ2-1; 7 nucleotides agree with TRBD2. Germline trimming cut 2 bases from V and 0 bases from J; bases unmatched to any gene: 7. Germline lookup yields CDR1 SGHTA and CDR2 FQGNSA. The CDR3 spans 17 residues. CDR3 protein: CASSLTILASSYNEQFF. The CDR3 region has the DNA TGTGCCAGCAGCTTAACCATACTAGCGTCCTCCTACAATGAGCAGTTCTTC.

This clonotype was observed many times. CDR3 amino acids: CASSLGQFTDTQYF. CDR3 bases: TGTGCCAGCAGCTTAGGACAGTTCACAGATACGCAGTATTTT. This chain uses TRBV7-3 with TRBJ2-3; the D gene is possibly TRBD1 (6 bases). This CDR3 spans 14 amino acids. Germline V gene data show CDR1 as SGHTA and CDR2 as FQGTGA. Trimming left V 2 bases short and J 2 bases short, with 8 bases between.

Comment on this clonotype: The junction differs from germline at one of its ends, possibly a read error. The CDR3 nucleotides read TGTGCCAGCAGCCCCCGCCATCGAGGCACAAATACGCAGTATTTT. Its protein is CASSPRHRGTNTQYF. V is TRBV7-2 and J is TRBJ2-3; D is uncertain. The CDR3 has 15 residues. Germline V gene lookup returns CDR1 SGHTA and CDR2 FQGNSA.

J is TRBJ2-1 and V is TRBV3-1; D gene uncertain. Germline V gives CDR1 LGHDT, CDR2 YNNKEL (reference sequence). Trimming took off 1 base at V and 7 bases at J, with 11 bases between the two ends. The CDR3 sequence is 14 residues long. The chain's CDR3 is CASSQGRAPNEQFF. The CDR3, as DNA: TGTGCCAGCAGCCAAGGGCGAGCCCCGAATGAGCAGTTCTTC.

V is TRBV6-2 or TRBV6-3 and J is TRBJ2-7; 12 bases line up with TRBD2. The CDR3 covers 16 residues. Germline values: CDR1 MNHEY, CDR2 SVGEGT. With 6 bases clipped from V and 9 bases from J, the junction kept 15 bases outside the gene matches. In DNA form, the CDR3 reads TGTGCCAGCAGCCAGACTAGCGGGGGTACCTATTTTGTGCAGTACTTC. Translating gives CASSQTSGGTYFVQYF.

This clonotype appeared a single time. CDR3 DNA: TGTGCCAGCAGCCCCGCCCCACTTGCGGGGAGCACAGATACGCAGTATTTT. This codes for CASSPAPLAGSTDTQYF. V gene TRBV6-1 combines with J gene TRBJ2-3, with D possibly being TRBD2 (6 bases). Trimming left V 6 bases short and J 0 bases short, with 19 bases between. This CDR3 comprises 17 residues. Germline loops: CDR1 MNHNS, CDR2 SASEGT.

Here the CDR3 DNA reads TGTGCCAGCAGCCCGTTTGGGGACAGGGACGACGAGCAGTACTTC. Translated, it gives CASSPFGDRDDEQYF. The gene calls are TRBV11-2 and TRBJ2-5; 9 positions agree with TRBD1. The DNA matches TRBJ2-7 better at its end, which makes the J call doubtful. The germline gives CDR1 SGHAT, CDR2 FQNNGV. The CDR3 loop spans 15 amino acids.